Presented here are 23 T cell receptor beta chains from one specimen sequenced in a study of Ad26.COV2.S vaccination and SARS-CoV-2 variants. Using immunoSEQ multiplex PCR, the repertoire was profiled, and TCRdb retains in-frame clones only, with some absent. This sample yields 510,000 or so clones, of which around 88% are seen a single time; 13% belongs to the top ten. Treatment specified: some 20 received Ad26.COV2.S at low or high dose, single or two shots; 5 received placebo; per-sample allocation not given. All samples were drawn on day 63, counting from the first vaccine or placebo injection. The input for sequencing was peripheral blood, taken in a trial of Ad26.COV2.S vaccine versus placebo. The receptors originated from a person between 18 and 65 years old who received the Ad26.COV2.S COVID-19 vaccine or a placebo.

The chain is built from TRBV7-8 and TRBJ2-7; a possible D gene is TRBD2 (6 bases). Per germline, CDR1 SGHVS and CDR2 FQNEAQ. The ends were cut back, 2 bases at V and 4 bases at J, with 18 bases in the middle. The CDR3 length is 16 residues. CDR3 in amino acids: CASSLWPLASLYEQYF. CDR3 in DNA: TGTGCCAGCAGCTTATGGCCACTAGCATCGTTATACGAGCAGTACTTC.

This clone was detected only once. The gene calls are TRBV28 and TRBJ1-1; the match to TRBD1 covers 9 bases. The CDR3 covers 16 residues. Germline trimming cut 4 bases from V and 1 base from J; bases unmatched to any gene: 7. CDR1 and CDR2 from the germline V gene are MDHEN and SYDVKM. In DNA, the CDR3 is TGTGCCAGCAGTTCAGGGACAGGGCAGAGGAACACTGAAGCTTTCTTT. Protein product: CASSSGTGQRNTEAFF.

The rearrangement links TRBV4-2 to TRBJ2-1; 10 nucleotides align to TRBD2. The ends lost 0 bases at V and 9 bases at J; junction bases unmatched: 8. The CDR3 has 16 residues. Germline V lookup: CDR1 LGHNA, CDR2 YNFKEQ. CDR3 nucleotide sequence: TGTGCCAGCAGCCAAGAAGGTAGGCTAGCGGGAGTTGAGCAGTTCTTC. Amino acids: CASSQEGRLAGVEQFF.

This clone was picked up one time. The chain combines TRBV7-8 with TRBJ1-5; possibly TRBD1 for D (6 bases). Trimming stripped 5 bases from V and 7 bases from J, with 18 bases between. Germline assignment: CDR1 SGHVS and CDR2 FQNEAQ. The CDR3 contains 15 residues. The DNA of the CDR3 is TGTGCCAGCAGCCCAGGGGCAGACTGGTCCCAGCCCCAGCATTTT. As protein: CASSPGADWSQPQHF.

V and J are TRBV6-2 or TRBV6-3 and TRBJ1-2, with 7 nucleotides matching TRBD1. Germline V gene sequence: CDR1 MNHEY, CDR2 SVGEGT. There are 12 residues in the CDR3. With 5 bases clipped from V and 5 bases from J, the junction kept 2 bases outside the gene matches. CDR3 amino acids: CASSPQGYGYTF. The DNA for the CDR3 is TGTGCCAGCAGTCCACAGGGGTATGGCTACACCTTC.

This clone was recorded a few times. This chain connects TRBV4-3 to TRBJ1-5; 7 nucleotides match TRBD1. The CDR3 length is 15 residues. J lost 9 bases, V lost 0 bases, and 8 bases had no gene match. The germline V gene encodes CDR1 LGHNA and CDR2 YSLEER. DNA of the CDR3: TGCGCCAGCAGCCAAGATCGGGGACAGCGGCCGCCCCAGCATTTT. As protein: CASSQDRGQRPPQHF.

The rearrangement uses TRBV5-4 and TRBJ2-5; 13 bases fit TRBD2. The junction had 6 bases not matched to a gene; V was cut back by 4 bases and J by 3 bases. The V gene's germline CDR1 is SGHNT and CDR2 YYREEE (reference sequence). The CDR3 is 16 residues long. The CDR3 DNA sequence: TGTGCCAGCAGCGTCGGACTAGCGGGAGTGGAAGAGACCCAGTACTTC. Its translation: CASSVGLAGVEETQYF.

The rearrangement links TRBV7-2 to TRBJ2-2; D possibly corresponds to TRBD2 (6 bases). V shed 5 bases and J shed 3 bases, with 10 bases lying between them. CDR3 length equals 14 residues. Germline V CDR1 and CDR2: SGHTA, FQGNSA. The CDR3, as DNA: TGTGCCAGCAGCGGCGGGATTCACACCGGGGAGCTGTTTTTT. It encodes CASSGGIHTGELFF.

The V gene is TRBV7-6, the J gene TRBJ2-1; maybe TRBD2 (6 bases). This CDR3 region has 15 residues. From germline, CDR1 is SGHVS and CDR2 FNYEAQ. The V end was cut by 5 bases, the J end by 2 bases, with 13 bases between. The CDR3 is CASSPAGPTYNEQFF. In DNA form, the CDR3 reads TGTGCCAGCAGCCCGGCGGGACCAACCTACAATGAGCAGTTCTTC. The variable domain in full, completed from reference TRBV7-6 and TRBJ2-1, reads GAGVSQSPRYKVTKRGQDVALRCDPISGHVSLYWYRQALGQGPEFLTYFNYEAQQDKSGLPNDRFSAERPEGSISTLTIQRTEQRDSAMYRCASSPAGPTYNEQFFGPGTRLTVL.

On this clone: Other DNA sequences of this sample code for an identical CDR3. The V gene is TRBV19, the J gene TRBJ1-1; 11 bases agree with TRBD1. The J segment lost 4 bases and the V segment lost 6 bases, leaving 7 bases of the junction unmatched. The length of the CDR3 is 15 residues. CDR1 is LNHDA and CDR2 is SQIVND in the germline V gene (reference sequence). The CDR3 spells CASSTQGQGGTEAFF. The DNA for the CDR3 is TGTGCCAGTAGCACGCAGGGACAGGGGGGCACTGAAGCTTTCTTT.

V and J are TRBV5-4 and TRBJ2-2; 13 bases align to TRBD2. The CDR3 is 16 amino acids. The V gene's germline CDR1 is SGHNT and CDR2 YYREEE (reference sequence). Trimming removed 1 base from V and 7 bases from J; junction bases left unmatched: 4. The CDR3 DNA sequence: TGTGCCAGCAGCTTGACTAGCGGGAGGGCCGACGGGGAGCTGTTTTTT. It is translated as CASSLTSGRADGELFF. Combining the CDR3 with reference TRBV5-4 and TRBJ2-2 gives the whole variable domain ETGVTQSPTHLIKTRGQQVTLRCSSQSGHNTVSWYQQALGQGPQFIFQYYREEENGRGNFPPRFSGLQFPNYSSELNVNALELDDSALYLCASSLTSGRADGELFFGEGSRLTVL.

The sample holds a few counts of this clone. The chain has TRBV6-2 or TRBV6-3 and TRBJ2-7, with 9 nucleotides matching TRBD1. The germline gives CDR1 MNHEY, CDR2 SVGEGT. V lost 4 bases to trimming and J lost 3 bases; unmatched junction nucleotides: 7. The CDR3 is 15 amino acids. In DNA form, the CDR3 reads TGTGCCAGCAGTTCCGGGGACAGGGTAATCTACGAGCAGTACTTC. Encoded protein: CASSSGDRVIYEQYF.

The CDR3 nucleotides are TGTGCCATCAGTGTGTCAGCCAGCGGGAGGGGTAATGAGCAGTTCTTC. This codes for CAISVSASGRGNEQFF. This sequence joins TRBV10-3 and TRBJ2-1, with TRBD2 matching 10 bases. Germline V gene sequence: CDR1 ENHRY, CDR2 SYGVKD. With V trimmed by 4 bases and J by 7 bases, 10 bases remained unmatched. The CDR3 loop spans 16 amino acids.

CDR3 amino acids: CASSFNGGETQYF. Here the CDR3 DNA reads TGTGCCAGCAGCTTTAACGGCGGGGAGACCCAGTACTTC. The genes are TRBV11-1 and TRBJ2-5, with a weak D call TRBD2 (5 bases). The CDR3 runs 13 residues. Germline V CDR1 and CDR2: SGHAT, FQDESV (reference sequence). The V and J ends lost 3 bases and 5 bases respectively, with 10 bases between them.

This chain's CDR3 is CASSEQGAGGYTF. The CDR3, as DNA: TGTGCCAGTAGTGAACAGGGAGCGGGAGGCTACACCTTC. The gene calls are TRBV19 and TRBJ1-2; TRBD1 might be the D (6 bases). V was trimmed by 5 bases and J by 8 bases, leaving 15 bases between them. There are 13 residues in the CDR3. Germline loops: CDR1 LNHDA, CDR2 SQIVND (reference sequence).

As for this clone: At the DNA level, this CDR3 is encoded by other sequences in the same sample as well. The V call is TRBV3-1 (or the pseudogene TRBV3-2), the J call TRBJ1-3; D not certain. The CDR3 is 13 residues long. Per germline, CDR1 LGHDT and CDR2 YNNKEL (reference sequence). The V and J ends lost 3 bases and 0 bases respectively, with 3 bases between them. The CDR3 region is CASSHGSGNTIYF. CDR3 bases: TGTGCCAGCAGCCATGGCTCTGGAAACACCATATATTTT.

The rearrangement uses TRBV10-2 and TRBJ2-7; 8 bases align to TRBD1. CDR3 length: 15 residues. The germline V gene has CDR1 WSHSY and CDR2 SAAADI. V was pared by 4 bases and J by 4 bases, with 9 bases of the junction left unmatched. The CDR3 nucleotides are TGCGCCAGCAGTGTAGAAATTGGACAGGGTTACGAGCAGTACTTC. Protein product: CASSVEIGQGYEQYF.

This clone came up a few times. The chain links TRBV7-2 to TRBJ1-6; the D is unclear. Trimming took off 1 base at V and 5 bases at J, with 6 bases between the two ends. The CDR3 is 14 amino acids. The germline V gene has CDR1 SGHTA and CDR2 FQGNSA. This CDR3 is CASSLVADNSPLHF. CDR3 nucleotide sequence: TGTGCCAGCAGCTTAGTGGCCGATAATTCACCCCTCCACTTT.

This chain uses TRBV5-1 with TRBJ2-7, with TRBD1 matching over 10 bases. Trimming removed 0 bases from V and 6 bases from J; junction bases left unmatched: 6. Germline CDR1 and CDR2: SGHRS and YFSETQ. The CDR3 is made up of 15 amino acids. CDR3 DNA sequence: TGCGCCAGCAGCTTGGTAGGCGGGGACAGGGGCGAGCAGTACTTC. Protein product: CASSLVGGDRGEQYF.

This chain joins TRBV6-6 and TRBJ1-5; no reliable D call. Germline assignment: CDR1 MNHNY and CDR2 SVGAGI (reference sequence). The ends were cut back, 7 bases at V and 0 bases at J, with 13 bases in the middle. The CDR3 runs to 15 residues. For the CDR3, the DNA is TGTGCCAGCACAACAGCAACCTTTAGCAATCAGCCCCAGCATTTT. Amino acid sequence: CASTTATFSNQPQHF.

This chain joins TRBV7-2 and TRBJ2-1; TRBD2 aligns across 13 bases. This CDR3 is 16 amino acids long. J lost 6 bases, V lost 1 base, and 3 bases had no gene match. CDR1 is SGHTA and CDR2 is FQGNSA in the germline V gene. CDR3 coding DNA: TGTGCCAGCAGCTTAGAGGGGACTAGCGGGACCAATGAGCAGTTCTTC. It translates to CASSLEGTSGTNEQFF.

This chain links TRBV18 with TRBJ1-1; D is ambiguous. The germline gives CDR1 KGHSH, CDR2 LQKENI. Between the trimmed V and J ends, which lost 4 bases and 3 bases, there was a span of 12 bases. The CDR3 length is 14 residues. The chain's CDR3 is CASSLKGGDTEAFF. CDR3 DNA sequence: TGTGCCAGCTCACTTAAGGGCGGTGACACTGAAGCTTTCTTT.

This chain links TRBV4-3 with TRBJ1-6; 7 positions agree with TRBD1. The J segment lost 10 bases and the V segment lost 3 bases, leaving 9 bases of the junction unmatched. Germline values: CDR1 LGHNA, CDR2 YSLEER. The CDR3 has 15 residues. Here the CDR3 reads CASSQAQGRGSPLHF. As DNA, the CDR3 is TGCGCCAGCAGCCAGGCACAGGGGAGAGGATCACCCCTCCACTTT.